These 24 T cell receptor beta chains came from one sample sequenced in a study of blood T cell repertoires in COVID-19. TCRdb keeps only in-frame clones here, not all; method: immunoSEQ multiplex PCR. The table shows around 40,000 clones, with 80% to 95% occurring only once. The specimen sequenced was peripheral blood. All receptors derive from a human donor in a cohort sampled during active COVID-19.

This clone was observed a few times. Mismatch with germline at one junction end may stem from a read error. The CDR3 nucleotides are TGTGCCAGCAGCTTAGGACTAGCGGCCCACCACTTC. Residues: CASSLGLAAHHF. The V call is TRBV7-2, the J call TRBJ2-7; the match to TRBD2 covers 9 bases. This CDR3 is built from 12 residues. Germline V gene sequence: CDR1 SGHTA, CDR2 FQGNSA.

The chain is built from TRBV7-6 and TRBJ2-5, with 8 bases fitting TRBD1. Germline V gives CDR1 SGHVS, CDR2 FNYEAQ. Trimming took 5 bases from V and 5 from J; bases not matched to a gene: 4. The CDR3 spans 13 residues. CDR3 coding DNA: TGTGCCAGCAGCACTCGACAGGGGGAGACCCAGTACTTC. Translating gives CASSTRQGETQYF.

V and J are TRBV11-2 and TRBJ2-2; 7 nucleotides agree with TRBD2. The germline gives CDR1 SGHAT, CDR2 FQNNGV. The junction had 9 bases not matched to a gene; V was cut back by 5 bases and J by 3 bases. The CDR3 runs 16 residues. For the CDR3, the DNA is TGTGCCAGCAGCCTGAGACGGCTAGCGGACACCGGGGAGCTGTTTTTT. It is translated as CASSLRRLADTGELFF.

This chain connects TRBV10-1 to TRBJ1-2; possibly TRBD1 for D (5 bases). The germline V gene has CDR1 WNHNN and CDR2 SYGVQD (reference sequence). V was clipped by 7 bases and J by 3 bases, with 24 bases between them. The CDR3 is 17 amino acids. The CDR3 loop is CASNELQQARRDYGYTF. CDR3 in DNA: TGCGCCAGCAATGAACTACAACAGGCTCGTAGGGACTATGGCTACACCTTC.

CDR3 loop: CASSSRTSGRWSYEQYF. The DNA of the CDR3 is TGTGCCAGCAGCTCAAGAACTAGCGGGAGGTGGAGCTACGAGCAGTACTTC. The genes are TRBV7-2 and TRBJ2-7, with 12 bases that match TRBD2. Trimming at V came to 4 bases and at J to 3 bases, leaving 10 bases not matched to a gene. CDR3 size: 17 residues. Germline V gene sequence: CDR1 SGHTA, CDR2 FQGNSA.

V is TRBV28 and J is TRBJ2-7; 8 bases map to TRBD2. The CDR3 covers 17 residues. The ends lost 4 bases at V and 0 bases at J; junction bases unmatched: 11. Per germline, CDR1 MDHEN and CDR2 SYDVKM. The CDR3 bases are TGTGCCAGCAGTTCCCCGGGGGGGACGTATAGCTCCTACGAGCAGTACTTC. This codes for CASSSPGGTYSSYEQYF.

This chain links TRBV27 with TRBJ2-2, with TRBD1 matching 10 bases. This CDR3 spans 15 amino acids. Unmatched junction bases numbered 4, after V lost 5 bases and J lost 4 bases. Germline V CDR1 and CDR2: MNHEY, SMNVEV (reference sequence). The CDR3 nucleotides read TGTGCCAGCAGTCCCGGGACAGGGGTCACCGGGGAGCTGTTTTTT. It is translated as CASSPGTGVTGELFF.

This chain links TRBV5-1 with TRBJ2-3, with D possibly TRBD2 on 6 matching bases. The ends were cut back, 3 bases at V and 9 bases at J, with 11 bases in the middle. This CDR3 has 12 amino acids. Germline CDR1 and CDR2: SGHRS and YFSETQ. CDR3 in DNA: TGCGCCAGCAGCTCGACTAGAGAGACGCAGTATTTT. Amino acid sequence: CASSSTRETQYF.

The CDR3 coding sequence is TGTGCCAGTAGTCCATTGACAGGGAACAATGAGCAGTTCTTC. This sequence encodes CASSPLTGNNEQFF. The rearrangement uses TRBV19 and TRBJ2-1; 7 bases fit TRBD1. Germline-derived CDR1 and CDR2 are LNHDA and SQIVND (reference sequence). The CDR3 sequence is 14 residues long. The V segment lost 5 bases and the J segment 5 bases; nucleotides outside the gene matches: 6.

This chain joins TRBV6-5 and TRBJ2-3, with D hard to call. The CDR3 consists of 11 residues. With 4 bases removed from V and 12 bases from J, the gap between germline ends came to 11 bases. Looked up from germline, CDR1 is MNHEY and CDR2 is SVGAGI. CDR3 in amino acids: CASSSAGRQYF. The CDR3 DNA reads TGTGCCAGCAGTTCCGCCGGTCGCCAGTATTTT.

V and J are TRBV7-2 and TRBJ2-3, with D possibly being TRBD2 (5 bases). Germline V lookup: CDR1 SGHTA, CDR2 FQGNSA. With 5 bases removed from V and 2 bases from J, the gap between germline ends came to 20 bases. The CDR3 extends over 17 amino acids. CDR3 DNA sequence: TGTGCCAGCAGCCGCCCGAGGGCGGGTGAACCCACAGATACGCAGTATTTT. Its translation: CASSRPRAGEPTDTQYF.

The V gene is TRBV19, the J gene TRBJ2-2; 9 bases agree with TRBD2. The CDR3 consists of 15 residues. CDR1 and CDR2 (germline): LNHDA, SQIVND (reference sequence). The trim removed 7 bases at V and 4 bases at J, leaving 7 bases unmatched. CDR3 loop: CASMGGTSRTGELFF. DNA of the CDR3: TGTGCCAGTATGGGAGGGACTAGCCGCACCGGGGAGCTGTTTTTT.

V gene TRBV30 combines with J gene TRBJ2-3, with 8 bases lining up with TRBD1. V lost 3 bases to trimming and J lost 4 bases; unmatched junction nucleotides: 6. Looked up from germline, CDR1 is GTSNPN and CDR2 is SVGIG (reference sequence). The CDR3 extends over 14 amino acids. The CDR3 bases are TGTGCCTGGAGACCAGGGGGCCTCCCAGATACGCAGTATTTT. Protein sequence: CAWRPGGLPDTQYF.

The V gene is TRBV19, the J gene TRBJ1-4, with 9 positions matching TRBD1. The CDR3 loop spans 15 amino acids. Losses at the gene ends were 1 base for V and 8 bases for J; bases not matched to a gene: 5. The V gene's germline CDR1 is LNHDA and CDR2 SQIVND (reference sequence). The CDR3 DNA sequence: TGTGCCAGTAGTATAGGGACAGGGGCAGGAGAAAAACTGTTTTTT. Amino acid sequence: CASSIGTGAGEKLFF.

The chain recombines TRBV5-1 with TRBJ2-7; 7 bases are a match to TRBD1. V lost 6 bases and J lost 1; bases outside the gene matches: 7. The CDR3 spans 14 residues. Germline CDR1 and CDR2: SGHRS and YFSETQ. CDR3 amino acids: CASNRDRISYEQYF. CDR3 coding DNA: TGCGCCAGCAATAGGGACAGAATATCCTACGAGCAGTACTTC.

The J gene is TRBJ2-5, the V gene TRBV10-2; 7 bases fit TRBD1. The V gene end was trimmed by 2 bases and the J gene end by 4 bases; junction bases not matched to a gene: 4. The CDR3 extends over 14 amino acids. The germline V gene has CDR1 WSHSY and CDR2 SAAADI. CDR3 coding DNA: TGCGCCAGCAGTGAGGGGGACAGCCGAGAGACCCAGTACTTC. Protein sequence: CASSEGDSRETQYF.

The gene calls are TRBV29-1 and TRBJ1-5, with a possible D match to TRBD1 (5 bases). The V end lost 6 bases, the J end lost 0 bases, and 9 bases lay between the germline ends. Germline V gives CDR1 SQVTM, CDR2 ANQGSEA. CDR3 length: 13 residues. The CDR3 loop is CSVSDNSNQPQHF. The CDR3 DNA follows: TGCAGCGTATCGGACAATAGCAATCAGCCCCAGCATTTT.

The rearrangement uses TRBV19 and TRBJ2-1; 7 positions match TRBD1. J gave up 6 bases and V 6 bases, and 8 bases lay outside the gene matches. CDR1 is LNHDA and CDR2 is SQIVND in the germline V gene (reference sequence). The CDR3 is made up of 14 amino acids. For the CDR3, the DNA is TGTGCCAGTAGCCTCCGACAGGGTCGCAATGAGCAGTTCTTC. Amino acid sequence: CASSLRQGRNEQFF.

This clone was counted once. The chain employs TRBV2 and TRBJ1-5; TRBD1 agrees at 9 bases. In germline, CDR1 is SNHLY, CDR2 FYNNEI. After removal of 6 bases from V and 2 bases from J, the junction contained 5 bases not matched to a gene. The CDR3 totals 15 residues. The CDR3 nucleotides read TGTGCCAGCAGATCCACAGGGGGCGGCAATCAGCCCCAGCATTTT. It codes for CASRSTGGGNQPQHF.

The chain joins TRBV12-3 or TRBV12-4 to TRBJ1-2; D call uncertain. This CDR3 contains 11 residues. Between the trimmed V and J ends, which lost 9 bases and 4 bases, there was a span of 9 bases. The CDR3 reads CASNRGYGYTF. The CDR3 nucleotides read TGTGCCAGTAACCGGGGCTATGGCTACACCTTC.

For the CDR3, the DNA is TGCGCCAGCAGCTTGCCACTAGAGGCGACCTACGAGCAGTACTTC. Translated, it gives CASSLPLEATYEQYF. V usage is TRBV5-1 and J usage is TRBJ2-7, with D possibly TRBD2 on 5 matching bases. V lost 1 base and J lost 2, with 13 bases in between. The CDR3 has 15 residues. Per the germline V gene, CDR1 is SGHRS and CDR2 is YFSETQ.

V and J are TRBV24-1 and TRBJ2-5; D perhaps matches TRBD1 (6 bases). Trimming stripped 5 bases from V and 9 bases from J, with 24 bases between. CDR3 length: 16 residues. From germline, CDR1 is KGHDR and CDR2 SFDVKD. The CDR3 coding sequence is TGTGCCACCAGTGTTGGGGGCAGGGGCGAAACCTCGCCCCAGTACTTC. It yields the protein CATSVGGRGETSPQYF.

The rearrangement links TRBV6-5 to TRBJ2-3, with D possibly matching TRBD1 (7 bases). There are 15 residues in the CDR3. Trimming removed 2 bases at V and 11 bases at J, with 20 bases between. Germline loops: CDR1 MNHEY, CDR2 SVGAGI. DNA for the CDR3: TGTGCCAGCAGTTACATTAGCCAGGGGGGAAAGGAGCAGTATTTT. Its protein product is CASSYISQGGKEQYF.

This sequence joins TRBV7-9 and TRBJ2-3, with a possible D match to TRBD2 (6 bases). Germline V gives CDR1 SEHNR, CDR2 FQNEAQ (reference sequence). V gave up 4 bases and J gave up 4 bases, with 15 bases separating them. The CDR3 totals 15 residues. CDR3 sequence reads: CASSSPFSGADTQYF. CDR3 bases: TGTGCCAGCAGCTCCCCCTTTAGCGGAGCAGATACGCAGTATTTT.